Following are 16 T cell receptor beta chains from one sample sequenced in a study of cytomegalovirus exposure and HLA in healthy donors. Both 60 Vbeta primers and 13 Jbeta primers went into the PCR. Profiling relied on immunoSEQ multiplex PCR, and the TCRdb table lists in-frame clones only, not all of them. This sample has roughly 190,000 clones, with 60% to 80% found just once. The sequenced material came from PBMCs. These receptors were taken from a woman aged 25 to 39 in good health and CMV-seropositive.

The rearrangement links TRBV12-2 to TRBJ1-3; the table's D call of TRBD1 was not tested on the DNA. TRBV12-2 is flagged as a pseudogene. The CDR3 covers 16 residues. The CDR3, as DNA: TGTGCAAGTCGCTTTCCGTCGGACAGGTCTGGAAACACCATATATTTT. Its protein product is CASRFPSDRSGNTIYF.

The chain has TRBV27 and TRBJ2-1; a weak D match, TRBD2 (6 bases). The CDR3 extends over 13 amino acids. Germline CDR1 and CDR2: MNHEY and SMNVEV (reference sequence). Trimming cost V 3 bases and J 7 bases, with 10 bases left between them. DNA for the CDR3: TGTGCCAGCAGTTTTGACAGCGGGAATGAGCAGTTCTTC. Protein: CASSFDSGNEQFF.

V usage is TRBV7-2 and J usage is TRBJ1-6; 7 nucleotides align to TRBD1. With V trimmed by 1 base and J by 3 bases, 6 bases remained unmatched. CDR1 and CDR2 from the germline V gene are SGHTA and FQGNSA. The CDR3 consists of 17 residues. CDR3 in DNA: TGTGCCAGCAGCTTAGAGGGTAGACAGGGCTATAATTCACCCCTCCACTTT. It is translated as CASSLEGRQGYNSPLHF.

The chain carries TRBV2 and TRBJ1-4; D gene ambiguous. This CDR3 is 12 amino acids long. Germline lookup yields CDR1 SNHLY and CDR2 FYNNEI. Trimming removed 7 bases from V and 7 bases from J, with 10 bases in between. CDR3 in DNA: TGTGCCAGCAACGAGGTATCTGAAAAACTGTTTTTT. Protein sequence: CASNEVSEKLFF.

The V gene is TRBV6-1, the J gene TRBJ2-7; the D gene is possibly TRBD2 (6 bases). Germline CDR1 and CDR2: MNHNS and SASEGT. CDR3 length equals 14 residues. The ends were cut back, 1 base at V and 3 bases at J, with 10 bases in the middle. This chain's CDR3 is CASSEDGTFYEQYF. The CDR3 region has the DNA TGTGCCAGCAGTGAAGATGGGACTTTCTACGAGCAGTACTTC.

The gene calls are TRBV14 and TRBJ2-3; 13 bases align to TRBD2. Trimming cost V 2 bases and J 4 bases; bases outside gene matches: 6. CDR1 and CDR2 (germline): SGHDN, FVKESK. The CDR3 is made up of 17 amino acids. The CDR3 nucleotides are TGTGCCAGCAGCCAAAGGACTAGCGGGAGTCTTGCAGATACGCAGTATTTT. Translating it yields CASSQRTSGSLADTQYF.

V and J are TRBV2 and TRBJ2-5; possible D gene TRBD2, 6 bases. CDR1 SNHLY and CDR2 FYNNEI come from the germline V gene. Trimming removed 4 bases at V and 11 bases at J, with 26 bases between. This CDR3 is built from 16 residues. The CDR3 spells CASSALPAGRALEQYF. CDR3 bases: TGTGCCAGCAGTGCTCTTCCGGCGGGACGAGCTTTGGAGCAGTACTTC.

The gene calls are TRBV5-1 and TRBJ2-3; the D gene is possibly TRBD2 (5 bases). The germline gives CDR1 SGHRS, CDR2 YFSETQ. The CDR3 runs 14 residues. Trimming took 1 base from V and 4 from J, leaving 10 bases between them. This chain's CDR3 is CASSLRGHADTQYF. The CDR3 DNA follows: TGCGCCAGCAGCTTGCGAGGGCACGCAGATACGCAGTATTTT.

This clone was observed a single time. V and J are TRBV14 and TRBJ2-5, with D perhaps TRBD1 (5 bases). This CDR3 region has 16 residues. Trimming shortened V by 4 bases and J by 2 bases, and 17 bases separated the two germline ends. Germline-derived CDR1 and CDR2 are SGHDN and FVKESK. CDR3 in amino acids: CASSRNRQTPQETQYF. The CDR3 DNA is TGTGCCAGCAGCCGGAACCGACAGACCCCTCAAGAGACCCAGTACTTC. Full variable domain (remainder filled in from reference TRBV14 and TRBJ2-5): EAGVTQFPSHSVIEKGQTVTLRCDPISGHDNLYWYRRVMGKEIKFLLHFVKESKQDESGMPNNRFLAERTGGTYSTLKVQPAELEDSGVYFCASSRNRQTPQETQYFGPGTRLLVL.

The CDR3 sequence: CASSDRTGEQYF. DNA for the CDR3: TGTGCCAGCAGCGATCGAACGGGGGAGCAGTACTTC. The rearrangement links TRBV7-9 to TRBJ2-7; D possibly corresponds to TRBD2 (5 bases). The V gene's germline CDR1 is SEHNR and CDR2 FQNEAQ (reference sequence). V shed 5 bases and J shed 7 bases, with 12 bases lying between them. CDR3 size: 12 residues. Drawing the rest from reference TRBV7-9 and TRBJ2-7, the complete variable domain is DTGVSQNPRHKITKRGQNVTFRCDPISEHNRLYWYRQTLGQGPEFLTYFQNEAQLEKSRLLSDRFSAERPKGSFSTLEIQRTEQGDSAMYLCASSDRTGEQYFGPGTRLTVT.

The CDR3 coding sequence is TGCGCCAGCAGCTTGGGGGTCGGGGGGAACACTGAAGCTTTCTTT. This encodes CASSLGVGGNTEAFF. The genes are TRBV5-1 and TRBJ1-1; tentative D call: TRBD1 (5 bases). Trimming shortened V by 0 bases and J by 1 base, and 10 bases separated the two germline ends. This CDR3 region has 15 residues. Germline lookup yields CDR1 SGHRS and CDR2 YFSETQ.

The CDR3 loop reads CSAGRSQGAETQYF. In DNA, the CDR3 is TGCAGCGCTGGCCGTAGCCAGGGGGCCGAGACCCAGTACTTC. The rearrangement uses TRBV29-1 and TRBJ2-5; 8 bases map to TRBD1. The CDR3 is made up of 14 amino acids. CDR1 is SQVTM and CDR2 is ANQGSEA in the germline V gene. Trimming took 7 bases from V and 5 from J; bases not matched to a gene: 12.

The V call is TRBV10-1, the J call TRBJ2-7; the D gene is possibly TRBD2 (5 bases). The germline V gene has CDR1 WNHNN and CDR2 SYGVQD (reference sequence). This CDR3 has 13 amino acids. Trimming removed 5 bases at V and 7 bases at J, with 15 bases between. CDR3 protein: CASSPRGSGEQYF. DNA for the CDR3: TGCGCCAGCAGTCCTCGGGGAAGCGGAGAGCAGTACTTC.

The V and J genes are TRBV4-1 and TRBJ2-1; TRBD2 aligns across 7 bases. Germline V CDR1 and CDR2: MGHRA, YSYEKL. The CDR3 loop spans 16 amino acids. V dropped 0 bases and J dropped 8; count of bases not matched to a gene: 10. The CDR3 protein is CASSQDSLAEDDEQFF. As DNA, the CDR3 is TGCGCCAGCAGCCAAGATAGCCTAGCGGAGGATGATGAGCAGTTCTTC.

Note on this clone: Other DNA sequences in the sample encode the same CDR3. The genes are TRBV5-1 and TRBJ2-5; the match to TRBD2 covers 8 bases. The CDR3 runs 14 residues. The V segment lost 1 base and the J segment 1 base; nucleotides outside the gene matches: 0. CDR1 and CDR2 (germline): SGHRS, YFSETQ. CDR3 DNA sequence: TGCGCCAGCAGCTTGACTAGCGGCCAAGAGACCCAGTACTTC. It is translated as CASSLTSGQETQYF.

There are a few counts of this clone. The rearrangement links TRBV10-2 to TRBJ1-2; D may be TRBD1 (5 bases). The ends were cut back, 7 bases at V and 2 bases at J, with 11 bases in the middle. CDR1 WSHSY and CDR2 SAAADI come from the germline V gene. CDR3 size: 13 residues. The CDR3 DNA sequence: TGCGCCAGCAATAAGGACATGAACTATGGCTACACCTTC. It yields the protein CASNKDMNYGYTF.